The 2 T cell receptor beta chains reported below all come from one sample, sequenced in a study of T cells in Graves' hyperthyroidism and ophthalmopathy (dated by TCRdb to between 2018 and 2021). Receptor libraries were prepared by multiplex PCR. The run used an Illumina HiSeq 2000. The TCR beta CDR3 regions were amplified from RNA transcripts. The TCR CDR3 was subjected to a first round of RT-PCR using the HTBI primer set and the Qiagen OneStep RT-PCR kit. TCRdb reworked the public reads: Q25 trimming with fastp, MiXCR clone assembly, productive beta chains retained. Each CDR3 protein appears once, grouped with its most common genes and DNA. For this sample the table gives over 700,000 distinct CDR3 sequences, of which over 35% were detected only once. The ten top clones hold 7.5% to 9.5% of the sample. The sequenced sample consisted of blood. These receptor sequences come from a man younger than 35 with Graves' hyperthyroidism.

This clonotype was seen many times. The J gene is TRBJ2-7, the V gene TRBV2; 8 nucleotides align to TRBD2. The CDR3 covers 14 residues. The ends lost 3 bases at V and 2 bases at J; junction bases unmatched: 3. The germline gives CDR1 SNHLY, CDR2 FYNNEI. The CDR3 sequence: CASSDVSGAYEQYF. In DNA form, the CDR3 reads TGTGCCAGCAGTGATGTTAGCGGGGCCTACGAGCAGTACTTC.

In its sample, this clonotype was seen a few times. The J gene is TRBJ1-2, the V gene TRBV4-1, with 7 positions matching TRBD1. This CDR3 has 14 residues. Germline CDR1 and CDR2: MGHRA and YSYEKL. The J segment lost 7 bases and the V segment lost 4 bases, leaving 9 bases of the junction unmatched. The CDR3 sequence: CASSPPGGAIGYTF. CDR3 bases: TGCGCCAGCAGCCCCCCAGGGGGGGCTATTGGCTACACCTTC.